The rows below give T cell receptor beta chains drawn from one sample of a study of cytomegalovirus exposure and HLA in healthy donors. The data were produced by immunoSEQ multiplex PCR, yet TCRdb's version contains in-frame clones alone and is incomplete. There are around 90,000 clones in the sample; about two thirds occur only once, and 5% to 6.5% lies in the top ten. The sample comprised PBMCs. These receptors all come from a woman aged 25 to 39 in good health and CMV-seropositive. The CDR3 runs from the conserved cysteine through the conserved F or W. D genes are given only for firm matches. Some rows mark clone size as missing; the rest say once, few, many or name a class of expanded clone.

>TRBV7-3|TRBD1|-|TRBJ2-7
CASSFRDRGHEQYF
TGTGCCAGCAGCTTCCGGGACAGGGGCCACGAGCAGTACTTC
>TRBV7-8|-|once|TRBJ1-2
CASSTTVAGYTF
TGTGCCAGCAGCACGACAGTGGCTGGCTACACCTTC
>TRBV4-3|-|-|TRBJ1-3
CASSQGSQGMGILSSGNTIYF
TGCGCCAGCAGCCAAGGAAGCCAGGGGATGGGTATTCTCAGCTCTGGAAACACCATATATTTT
>TRBV7-9|-|few|TRBJ1-3
CSSSRVLGGENTIYF
TGTTCCAGCAGCCGAGTCCTGGGTGGAGAAAACACCATATATTTT
>TRBV7-2|-|-|TRBJ2-7
CASSLRPQGREQYF
TGTGCCAGCAGCCTTCGTCCACAGGGCCGCGAGCAGTACTTC
>TRBV12-1|-|once|TRBJ1-6
CASSFELPDSPLHF
TGTGCCAGCAGCTTTGAGCTCCCGGATTCACCCCTCCACTTT
>TRBV5-5|TRBD1|-|TRBJ1-2
CASSPGQGVYYGYTF
TGTGCCAGCAGCCCCGGACAGGGGGTATACTATGGCTACACCTTC
>TRBV7-2|-|-|TRBJ2-5
CASSFPPGETQYF
TGTGCCAGCAGCTTCCCTCCGGGAGAGACCCAGTACTTC
>TRBV4-2|TRBD2|-|TRBJ2-1
CASSQDSAGTMAGYNEQFF
TGTGCCAGCAGCCAAGATTCCGCCGGGACTATGGCTGGGTACAATGAGCAGTTCTTC
>TRBV2|TRBD1|-|TRBJ2-7
CASVARDRVYEQYF
TGTGCCAGTGTTGCCCGGGACAGGGTCTACGAGCAGTACTTC
>TRBV19|-|-|TRBJ1-2
CASSIAWQGGNYGYTF
TGTGCCAGTAGTATAGCCTGGCAGGGTGGAAACTATGGCTACACCTTC
>TRBV6-5|TRBD2|-|TRBJ2-1
CASSSPLAGSYNEQFF
TGTGCCAGCAGTTCACCCTTAGCGGGGTCCTACAATGAGCAGTTCTTC
>TRBV18|-|once|TRBJ1-2
CASSPPGGGDYGYTF
TGTGCCAGCTCACCTCCGGGGGGGGGAGACTATGGCTACACCTTC
>TRBV5-5|TRBD1|-|TRBJ2-3
CASSWARTGGFADTQYF
TGTGCCAGCAGTTGGGCCAGGACAGGGGGCTTTGCAGATACGCAGTATTTT
>TRBV12-5|TRBD1|-|TRBJ2-1
CASGLGQGSYNEQFF
TGTGCTAGTGGTTTGGGACAGGGGAGTTACAATGAGCAGTTCTTC
>TRBV5-4|-|-|TRBJ2-1
CASSFPRGGIYNEQFF
TGTGCCAGCAGCTTCCCTCGAGGGGGTATCTACAATGAGCAGTTCTTC
>TRBV5-6|-|few|TRBJ1-4
CASSLPGDLNEKLFF
TGTGCCAGCAGCTTGCCGGGGGACCTTAATGAAAAACTGTTTTTT
>TRBV5-1|-|-|TRBJ2-2
CASSNGGQTGELFF
TGCGCCAGCAGCAACGGGGGTCAAACCGGGGAGCTGTTTTTT
>TRBV6-5|TRBD1|-|TRBJ1-2
CATGTGALIHYGYTF
TGTGCCACAGGGACAGGAGCCCTTATTCACTATGGCTACACCTTC
>TRBV6-5|-|-|TRBJ1-6
CATKPPGGNSPLHF
TGTGCCACCAAACCCCCAGGTGGTAATTCACCCCTCCACTTT
>TRBV29-1|-|-|TRBJ2-1
CSVGLPGGLNNEQFF
TGCAGCGTTGGGCTTCCCGGGGGTTTAAACAATGAGCAGTTCTTC
>TRBV19|-|-|TRBJ1-2
CASTRTGSGYTF
TGTGCCAGTACCCGCACAGGTTCCGGCTACACCTTC
>TRBV5-1|-|-|TRBJ1-1
CASSLDGQANTEAFF
TGCGCCAGCAGCTTGGATGGACAAGCGAACACTGAAGCTTTCTTT
>TRBV28|-|-|TRBJ1-2
CASSPPGQGPPDYGYTF
TGTGCCAGCAGTCCACCGGGCCAGGGGCCACCAGACTATGGCTACACCTTC
>TRBV28|-|-|TRBJ1-5
CASSFARGNQPQHF
TGTGCCAGCAGTTTCGCCCGCGGCAATCAGCCCCAGCATTTT
>TRBV6-5|TRBD1|-|TRBJ1-2
CASSYSPGQGFYGYTF
TGTGCCAGCAGTTACTCCCCGGGACAGGGATTCTATGGCTACACCTTC
>TRBV5-1|TRBD1|-|TRBJ2-7
CASRQGASYEQYF
TGCGCCAGCAGACAGGGGGCTTCCTACGAGCAGTACTTC
>TRBV7-2|TRBD1|-|TRBJ1-1
CASSRQGNTEAFF
TGTGCCAGCAGCCGACAGGGGAACACTGAAGCTTTCTTT
>TRBV14|TRBD1|-|TRBJ2-7
CASSQARDSSSSYGQYF
TGTGCCAGCAGCCAGGCCCGGGACAGCTCCTCCTCCTACGGGCAGTACTTC
>TRBV9|TRBD1|-|TRBJ1-2
CASSVNLGTGVNFNGYTF
TGTGCCAGCAGCGTAAATCTAGGGACAGGGGTTAATTTCAATGGCTACACCTTC
>TRBV27|TRBD1|-|TRBJ1-2
CASSVTGGFGYTF
TGTGCCAGCAGTGTGACAGGGGGTTTTGGCTACACCTTC
>TRBV6-1|-|few|TRBJ1-2
CASSERQKQSDTF
TGTGCCAGCAGTGAACGTCAGAAACAAAGCGACACCTTC
>TRBV6-1|TRBD1|-|TRBJ1-6
CASSATGGSYNSPLHF
TGTGCCAGCAGTGCAACAGGGGGCTCCTATAATTCACCCCTCCACTTT
>TRBV9|TRBD2|few|TRBJ2-5
CASSFSGGQETQYF
TGTGCCAGCAGCTTTAGCGGGGGACAAGAGACCCAGTACTTC
>TRBV7-3|TRBD1|few|TRBJ2-1
CSSSPGQGRKFF
TGTTCCAGCAGCCCCGGACAGGGTAGAAAGTTCTTC
>TRBV5-1|-|-|TRBJ1-2
CASRQGGVANYGYTF
TGCGCCAGCAGACAGGGTGGAGTGGCTAACTATGGCTACACCTTC
>TRBV29-1|-|-|TRBJ2-6
CSVPHRAGANVLTF
TGCAGCGTACCACACAGGGCTGGGGCCAACGTCCTGACTTTC
>TRBV6-1|TRBD1|few|TRBJ2-7
CAGTTDRKSSYEQYF
TGTGCCGGGACAACGGACAGGAAGAGCTCCTACGAGCAGTACTTC
>TRBV19|TRBD2|-|TRBJ2-5
CASSITRLAGGLDQETQYF
TGTGCCAGTAGTATTACGCGGCTAGCGGGGGGGCTTGACCAAGAGACCCAGTACTTC
>TRBV10-3|TRBD1|-|TRBJ1-5
CAIRGQTNQPQHF
TGTGCCATCAGGGGACAGACAAATCAGCCCCAGCATTTT
>TRBV7-3|-|-|TRBJ2-5
CASSLAGLQETQYF
TGTGCCAGCAGCTTAGCGGGCTTACAAGAGACCCAGTACTTC
>TRBV28|TRBD1|-|TRBJ1-2
CASRQNYRDRINYGYTF
TGTGCCAGCAGGCAAAATTATCGGGACAGGATAAACTATGGCTACACCTTC
>TRBV6-1|TRBD1|-|TRBJ2-2
CASSVNRGGTGELFF
TGTGCCAGCAGTGTAAACAGGGGTGGCACCGGGGAGCTGTTTTTT
>TRBV19|-|-|TRBJ1-1
CASSNRVGTEAFF
TGTGCCAGTAGCAACAGGGTTGGTACTGAAGCTTTCTTT
>TRBV2|TRBD2|-|TRBJ2-1
CASSESLAGGPRGNEQFF
TGTGCCAGCAGTGAAAGCCTAGCGGGGGGGCCACGGGGCAATGAGCAGTTCTTC
>TRBV18|TRBD1|-|TRBJ1-2
CASSPKGQGGYGYTF
TGTGCCAGCTCACCAAAGGGACAGGGGGGCTATGGCTACACCTTC
>TRBV19|TRBD1|few|TRBJ1-1
CASSMGRTGVNTEAFF
TGTGCCAGTAGTATGGGGCGGACAGGTGTGAACACTGAAGCTTTCTTT
>TRBV27|-|-|TRBJ1-1
CASRNLDSEAFF
TGTGCCAGCCGGAATCTAGACAGCGAAGCTTTCTTT
>TRBV6-5|TRBD1|-|TRBJ2-7
CASKGTGYYEQYF
TGTGCCAGCAAGGGGACAGGGTACTACGAGCAGTACTTC
>TRBV5-4|TRBD2|-|TRBJ2-7
CASNRGGENYEQYF
TGTGCCAGCAACCGCGGGGGGGAAAACTACGAGCAGTACTTC
>TRBV2|TRBD2|-|TRBJ2-3
CASGRAPSGTTDTQYF
TGTGCCAGCGGTAGAGCCCCTAGCGGGACCACAGATACGCAGTATTTT
>TRBV6-5|-|few|TRBJ2-7
CASSRKGSSHEQYF
TGTGCCAGCAGTAGAAAAGGGAGCTCCCACGAGCAGTACTTC
>TRBV25-1|TRBD1|-|TRBJ1-1
CASSDSSTGGTEAFF
TGTGCCAGCAGTGACTCATCAACAGGGGGGACTGAAGCTTTCTTT
>TRBV2|TRBD1|-|TRBJ1-5
CASSDGQGISNQPQHF
TGTGCCAGCAGTGATGGACAGGGTATTAGCAATCAGCCCCAGCATTTT
>TRBV18|-|-|TRBJ2-7
CASSPRSSGSYEQYF
TGTGCCAGCTCACCGCGGTCCTCCGGCTCCTACGAGCAGTACTTC
>TRBV13|-|-|TRBJ1-1
CASSSWREAFF
TGTGCCAGCAGCTCCTGGAGGGAAGCTTTCTTT
>TRBV7-9|TRBD1|-|TRBJ2-3
CASSNDRAADTQYF
TGTGCCAGCAGCAATGACAGGGCGGCAGATACGCAGTATTTT
>TRBV7-9|-|-|TRBJ2-7
CASSPLDYEQYF
TGTGCCAGCAGCCCGCTAGACTACGAGCAGTACTTC
>TRBV6-1|-|few|TRBJ2-3
CASRLPGTDTQYF
TGTGCCAGCAGGCTACCGGGGACAGATACGCAGTATTTT
>TRBV28|TRBD1|-|TRBJ1-1
CASIGGLGQGSTEAFF
TGTGCCAGCATCGGAGGCCTAGGACAGGGGAGTACTGAAGCTTTCTTT